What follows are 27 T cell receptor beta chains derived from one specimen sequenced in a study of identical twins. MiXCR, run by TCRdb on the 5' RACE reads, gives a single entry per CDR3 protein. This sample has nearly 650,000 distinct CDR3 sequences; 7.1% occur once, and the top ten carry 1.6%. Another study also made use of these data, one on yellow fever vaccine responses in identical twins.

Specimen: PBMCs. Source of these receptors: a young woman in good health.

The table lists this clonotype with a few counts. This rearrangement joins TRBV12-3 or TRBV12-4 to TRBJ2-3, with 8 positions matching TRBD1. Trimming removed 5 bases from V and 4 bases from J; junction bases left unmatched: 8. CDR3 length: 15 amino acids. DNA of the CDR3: TGTGCCAGCAGTCTTGGACAGGGAGTCGCAGATACGCAGTATTTT. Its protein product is CASSLGQGVADTQYF.

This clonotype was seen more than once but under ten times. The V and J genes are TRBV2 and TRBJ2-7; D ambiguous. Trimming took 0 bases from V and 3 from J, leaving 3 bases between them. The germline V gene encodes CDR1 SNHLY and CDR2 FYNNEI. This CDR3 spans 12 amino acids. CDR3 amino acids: CASSEASYEQYV. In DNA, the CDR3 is TGTGCCAGCAGTGAAGCCAGCTACGAGCAGTACGTC.

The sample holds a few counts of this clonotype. DNA of the CDR3: TGCGCCAGCAGCTTGACTCGACTAGCGGGACCCTACGAGCAGTACTTC. Its protein product is CASSLTRLAGPYEQYF. The gene calls are TRBV5-1 and TRBJ2-7; 11 nucleotides match TRBD2. V trimming: 1 base; J trimming: 2 bases; junction bases outside the gene matches: 5. This CDR3 has 16 residues. Germline CDR1 reads SGHRS; CDR2 reads YFSETQ.

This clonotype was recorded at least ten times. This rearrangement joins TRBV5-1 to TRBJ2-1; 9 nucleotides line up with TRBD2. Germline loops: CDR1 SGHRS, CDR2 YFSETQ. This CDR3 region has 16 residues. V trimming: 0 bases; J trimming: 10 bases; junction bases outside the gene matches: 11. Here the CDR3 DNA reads TGCGCCAGCAGCTTGGCCAGGTTAGCGGGAGTTGAGGAGCAGTTCTTC. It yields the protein CASSLARLAGVEEQFF.

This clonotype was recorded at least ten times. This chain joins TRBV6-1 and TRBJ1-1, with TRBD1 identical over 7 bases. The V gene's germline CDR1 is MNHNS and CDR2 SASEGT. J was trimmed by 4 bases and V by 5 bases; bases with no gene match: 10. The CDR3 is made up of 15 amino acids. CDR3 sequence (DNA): TGTGCCAGCAGTCGAGACAGGGTAAAGTTCACTGAAGCTTTCTTT. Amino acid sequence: CASSRDRVKFTEAFF.

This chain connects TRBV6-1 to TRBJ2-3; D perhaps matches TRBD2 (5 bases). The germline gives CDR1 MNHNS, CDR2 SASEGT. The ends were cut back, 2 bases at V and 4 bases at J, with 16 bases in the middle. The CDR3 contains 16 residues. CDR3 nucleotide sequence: TGTGCCAGCAGTGAACTCCCGAGGGCCACCCCAGATACGCAGTATTTT. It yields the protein CASSELPRATPDTQYF.

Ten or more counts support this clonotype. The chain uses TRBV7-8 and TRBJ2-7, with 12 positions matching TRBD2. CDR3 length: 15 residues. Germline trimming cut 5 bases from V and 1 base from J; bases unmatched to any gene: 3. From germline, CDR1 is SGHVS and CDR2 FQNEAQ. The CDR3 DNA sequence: TGTGCCAGCAGCCTGACTAGCGGGGGATCCTACGAGCAGTACGTC. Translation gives CASSLTSGGSYEQYV.

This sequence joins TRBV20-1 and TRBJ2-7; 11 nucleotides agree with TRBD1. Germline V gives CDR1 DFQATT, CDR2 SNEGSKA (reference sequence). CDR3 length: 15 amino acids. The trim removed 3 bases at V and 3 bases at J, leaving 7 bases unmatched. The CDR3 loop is CSARDRGQGLYEQYV. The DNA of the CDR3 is TGCAGTGCTAGGGACAGGGGGCAGGGGCTCTACGAGCAGTACGTC.

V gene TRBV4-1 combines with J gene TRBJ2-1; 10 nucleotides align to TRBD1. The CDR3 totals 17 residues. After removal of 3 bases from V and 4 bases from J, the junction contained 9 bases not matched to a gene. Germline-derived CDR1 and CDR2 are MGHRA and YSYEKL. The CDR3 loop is CASSHTAGQGLYNEQFF. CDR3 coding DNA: TGCGCCAGCAGCCATACCGCGGGACAGGGGCTTTACAATGAGCAGTTCTTC.

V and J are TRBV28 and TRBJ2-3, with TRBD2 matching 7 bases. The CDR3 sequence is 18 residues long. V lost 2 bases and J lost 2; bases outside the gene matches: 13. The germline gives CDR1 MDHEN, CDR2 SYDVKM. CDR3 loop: CASSLEGAGREDTDTQYF. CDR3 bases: TGTGCCAGCAGTTTAGAGGGCGCAGGGAGGGAGGACACAGATACGCAGTATTTT.

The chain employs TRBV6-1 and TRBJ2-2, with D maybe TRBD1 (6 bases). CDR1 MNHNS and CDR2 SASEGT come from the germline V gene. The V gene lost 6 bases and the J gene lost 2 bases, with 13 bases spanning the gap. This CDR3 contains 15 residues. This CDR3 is CASRTTGFNTGELFF. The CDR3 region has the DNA TGTGCCAGCAGAACGACAGGATTCAACACCGGGGAGCTGTTTTTT.

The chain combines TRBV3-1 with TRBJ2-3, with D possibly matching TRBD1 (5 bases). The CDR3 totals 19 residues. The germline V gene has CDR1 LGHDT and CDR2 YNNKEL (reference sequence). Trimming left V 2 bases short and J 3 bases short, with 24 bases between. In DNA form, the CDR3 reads TGTGCCAGCAGCCAAACCCCCCATTCTCCAGGGTGGGTAACAGATACGCAGTATTTT. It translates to CASSQTPHSPGWVTDTQYF.

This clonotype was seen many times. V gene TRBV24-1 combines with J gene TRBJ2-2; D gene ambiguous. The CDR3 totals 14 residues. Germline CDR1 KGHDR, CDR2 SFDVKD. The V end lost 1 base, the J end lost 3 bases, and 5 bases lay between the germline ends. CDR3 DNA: TGTGCCACCAGTGATTTCAGCGACACCGGGGAGCTGTTTTTT. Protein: CATSDFSDTGELFF.

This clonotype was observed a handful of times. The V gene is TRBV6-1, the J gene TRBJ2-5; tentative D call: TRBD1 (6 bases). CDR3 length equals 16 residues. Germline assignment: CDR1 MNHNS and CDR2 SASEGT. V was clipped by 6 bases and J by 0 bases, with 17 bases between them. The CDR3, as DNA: TGTGCCAGCAGCCAGGGGACCCTATTGTACCAAGAGACCCAGTACTTC. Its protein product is CASSQGTLLYQETQYF.

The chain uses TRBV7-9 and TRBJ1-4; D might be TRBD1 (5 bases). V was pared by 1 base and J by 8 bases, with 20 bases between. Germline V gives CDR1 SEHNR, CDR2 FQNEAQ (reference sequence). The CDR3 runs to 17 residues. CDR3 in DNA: TGTGCCAGCAGCTTAGGGGGACCGGGGCCGCCCGGCGAAAAACTGTTTTTT. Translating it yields CASSLGGPGPPGEKLFF.

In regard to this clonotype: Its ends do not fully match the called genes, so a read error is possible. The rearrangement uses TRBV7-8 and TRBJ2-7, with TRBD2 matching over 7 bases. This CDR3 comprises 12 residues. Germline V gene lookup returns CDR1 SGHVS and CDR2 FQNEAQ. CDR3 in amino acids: CASSLARSGTNF. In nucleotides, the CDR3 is TGTGCCAGCAGCTTAGCGCGCAGCGGGACCAACTTC.

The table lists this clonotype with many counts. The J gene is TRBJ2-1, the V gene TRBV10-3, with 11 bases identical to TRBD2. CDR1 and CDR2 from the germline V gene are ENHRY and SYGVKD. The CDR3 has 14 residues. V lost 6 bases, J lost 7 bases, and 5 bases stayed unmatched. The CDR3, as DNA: TGTGCCATCAGAGTAGCGGGAGGGCCGAATGAGCAGTTCTTC. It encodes CAIRVAGGPNEQFF.

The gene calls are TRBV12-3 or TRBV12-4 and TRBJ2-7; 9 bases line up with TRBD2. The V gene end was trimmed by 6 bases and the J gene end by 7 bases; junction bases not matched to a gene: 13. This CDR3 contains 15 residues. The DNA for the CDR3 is TGTGCCAGCAGCCGCCGCGGCGGGAGGGTGGGTGAGCAGTACTTC. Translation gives CASSRRGGRVGEQYF.

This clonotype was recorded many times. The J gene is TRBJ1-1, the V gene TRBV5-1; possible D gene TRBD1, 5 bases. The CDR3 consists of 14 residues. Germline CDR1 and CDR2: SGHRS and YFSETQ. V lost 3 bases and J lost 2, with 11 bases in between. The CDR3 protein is CASSWGGPNTEAFF. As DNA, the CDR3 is TGCGCCAGCAGCTGGGGCGGTCCTAACACTGAAGCTTTCTTT.

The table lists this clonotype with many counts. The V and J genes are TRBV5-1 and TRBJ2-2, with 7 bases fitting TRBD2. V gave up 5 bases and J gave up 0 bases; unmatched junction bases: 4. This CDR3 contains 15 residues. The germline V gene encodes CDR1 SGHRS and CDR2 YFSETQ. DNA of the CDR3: TGCGCCAGCAGGTCCGGGACTACGAACACCGGGGAGCTGTTTTTT. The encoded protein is CASRSGTTNTGELFF.

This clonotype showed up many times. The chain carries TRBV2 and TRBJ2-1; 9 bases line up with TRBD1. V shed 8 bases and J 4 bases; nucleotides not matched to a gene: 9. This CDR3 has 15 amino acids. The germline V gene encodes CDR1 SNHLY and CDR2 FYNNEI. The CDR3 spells CASRRRTGAYNEQFF. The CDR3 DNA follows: TGTGCCAGCCGAAGACGGACAGGGGCGTACAATGAGCAGTTCTTC.

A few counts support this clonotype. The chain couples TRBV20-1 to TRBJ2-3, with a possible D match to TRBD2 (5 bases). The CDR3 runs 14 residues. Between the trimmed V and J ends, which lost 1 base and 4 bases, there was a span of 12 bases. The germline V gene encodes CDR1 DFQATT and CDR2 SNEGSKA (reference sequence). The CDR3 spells CSARGLAGADTQYF. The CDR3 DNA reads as TGCAGTGCTAGAGGGCTAGCTGGGGCAGATACGCAGTATTTT.

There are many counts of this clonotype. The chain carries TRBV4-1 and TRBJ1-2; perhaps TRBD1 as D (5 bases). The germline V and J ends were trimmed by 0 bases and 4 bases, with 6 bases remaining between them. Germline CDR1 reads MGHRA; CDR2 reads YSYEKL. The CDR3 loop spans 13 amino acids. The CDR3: CASSQEGTYGYTF. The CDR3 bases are TGCGCCAGCAGCCAAGAAGGGACCTATGGCTACACCTTC.

CDR3 coding DNA: TGCGCCAGCAGCGGGGGGGGGACCGGAGATCCCGGGGAGCTGTTTTTT. Translating gives CASSGGGTGDPGELFF. The gene calls are TRBV5-1 and TRBJ2-2; 7 bases map to TRBD2. The CDR3 is 16 residues long. Germline lookup yields CDR1 SGHRS and CDR2 YFSETQ. The ends lost 4 bases at V and 6 bases at J; junction bases unmatched: 12.

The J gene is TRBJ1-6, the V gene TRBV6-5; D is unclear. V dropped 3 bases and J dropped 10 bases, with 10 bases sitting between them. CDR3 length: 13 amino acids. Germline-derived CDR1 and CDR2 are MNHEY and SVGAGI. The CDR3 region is CASSYRLRSPLHF. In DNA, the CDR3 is TGTGCCAGCAGTTATCGGTTACGCTCACCCCTCCACTTT.

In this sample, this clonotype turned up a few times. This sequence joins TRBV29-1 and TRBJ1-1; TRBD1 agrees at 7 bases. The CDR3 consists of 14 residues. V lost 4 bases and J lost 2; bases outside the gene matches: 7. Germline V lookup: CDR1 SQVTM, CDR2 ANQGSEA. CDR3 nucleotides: TGCAGCGTTGCGCGGGACAGTACAAACACTGAAGCTTTCTTT. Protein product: CSVARDSTNTEAFF.

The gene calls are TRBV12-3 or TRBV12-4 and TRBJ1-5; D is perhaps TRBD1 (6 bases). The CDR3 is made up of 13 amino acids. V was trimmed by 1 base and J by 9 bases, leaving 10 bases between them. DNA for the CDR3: TGTGCCAGCAGTTTAGGGGGGCGATTGCCCCAGCATTTT. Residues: CASSLGGRLPQHF.